This passage covers 28 T cell receptor beta chains from one sample sequenced in a study of shared clonotypes between healthy human individuals. Assay: immunoSEQ multiplex PCR; the TCRdb copy retains only in-frame clones and omits some. In the table there are a few hundred thousand clones, roughly four fifths of which are singletons. The specimen sequenced was PBMCs. The receptors shown here come from a middle-aged woman in good health. Some clones in this sample may be carry-over from other donors' samples.

Remarks on this clone: Additional DNA sequences in this sample encode the identical CDR3. This chain joins TRBV19 and TRBJ2-1; maybe TRBD2 (5 bases). Germline CDR1 reads LNHDA; CDR2 reads SQIVND (reference sequence). This CDR3 contains 13 residues. Trimming removed 4 bases at V and 3 bases at J, with 7 bases between. CDR3: CASSSGSYNEQFF. The CDR3 DNA reads as TGTGCCAGTAGTAGTGGGAGCTACAATGAGCAGTTCTTC.

The rearrangement uses TRBV7-2 and TRBJ2-1; D possibly uses TRBD1 or TRBD2 (5 bases each). Germline CDR1 and CDR2: SGHTA and FQGNSA. The CDR3 spans 13 residues. With 5 bases removed from V and 8 bases from J, the gap between germline ends came to 13 bases. The CDR3 here is CASSLGWGHEQFF. For the CDR3, the DNA is TGTGCCAGCAGCCTAGGGTGGGGACATGAGCAGTTCTTC.

A remark on this clone: This sequence is one base from a far larger clone and is likely a read error. The chain recombines TRBV18 with TRBJ1-1, with no clear D. In germline, CDR1 is KGHSH, CDR2 LQKENI. The CDR3 loop spans 14 amino acids. V was pared by 8 bases and J by 6 bases, with 19 bases between. DNA for the CDR3: TGTGCCAGCCCACGCGGGCGACGGGGTTCTGAAGCTTTCTTT. Residues: CASPRGRRGSEAFF. Full variable domain (rest looked up from reference TRBV18 and TRBJ1-1): NAGVMQNPRHLVRRRGQEARLRCSPMKGHSHVYWYRQLPEEGLKFMVYLQKENIIDESGMPKERFSAEFPKEGPSILRIQQVVRGDSAAYFCASPRGRRGSEAFFGQGTRLTVV.

The genes are TRBV5-1 and TRBJ2-2; no clear D gene. Germline V gene sequence: CDR1 SGHRS, CDR2 YFSETQ. The CDR3 sequence is 12 residues long. V dropped 3 bases and J dropped 5 bases, with 5 bases sitting between them. CDR3 sequence (DNA): TGCGCCAGCAGCTCCTTGACCGGGGAGCTGTTTTTT. Its protein product is CASSSLTGELFF.

The chain joins TRBV7-9 to TRBJ2-2; maybe TRBD2 (5 bases). The V gene's germline CDR1 is SEHNR and CDR2 FQNEAQ (reference sequence). Deletions cut 5 bases from V and 4 bases from J, with 20 bases between. This CDR3 has 17 amino acids. CDR3 bases: TGTGCCAGCAGCCGAGGTGGAGGAGCGTGGGGCACCGGGGAGCTGTTTTTT. It encodes CASSRGGGAWGTGELFF.

The chain carries TRBV4-1 and TRBJ2-1, with 9 bases lining up with TRBD2. The CDR3 length is 14 residues. The V segment lost 1 base and the J segment 15 bases; nucleotides outside the gene matches: 10. Per germline, CDR1 MGHRA and CDR2 YSYEKL. CDR3 loop: CASSQGVLAGRTFF. As DNA, the CDR3 is TGCGCCAGCAGCCAAGGTGTGCTAGCGGGAAGGACGTTCTTC.

This chain links TRBV4-3 with TRBJ2-2, with D unclear. The CDR3 consists of 14 residues. The V end was cut by 6 bases, the J end by 3 bases, with 11 bases between. CDR1 is LGHNA, CDR2 YSLEER, per germline. The CDR3 sequence: CASSPGRDTGELFF. CDR3 in DNA: TGCGCCAGCAGTCCCGGACGGGACACCGGGGAGCTGTTTTTT.

The chain uses TRBV7-9 and TRBJ2-1; maybe TRBD1 (5 bases). The CDR3 runs to 13 residues. Germline V gives CDR1 SEHNR, CDR2 FQNEAQ (reference sequence). The ends were cut back, 3 bases at V and 8 bases at J, with 11 bases in the middle. The CDR3 loop is CASSLGPRDEQFF. CDR3 DNA sequence: TGTGCCAGCAGCTTGGGGCCAAGAGATGAGCAGTTCTTC.

The CDR3 reads CAWSQNALGDGYTF. CDR3 nucleotide sequence: TGTGCCTGGAGTCAAAACGCCCTCGGAGATGGCTACACCTTC. This chain uses TRBV30 with TRBJ1-2; D uncertain. This CDR3 has 14 amino acids. Trimming shortened V by 2 bases and J by 6 bases, and 16 bases separated the two germline ends. In germline, CDR1 is GTSNPN, CDR2 SVGIG (reference sequence).

The chain carries TRBV28 and TRBJ2-7; the D is unclear. Germline CDR1 and CDR2: MDHEN and SYDVKM. Trimming shortened V by 1 base and J by 7 bases, and 17 bases separated the two germline ends. The CDR3 sequence is 15 residues long. The chain's CDR3 is CASSLFLWPTSEQYF. As DNA, the CDR3 is TGTGCCAGCAGTTTATTCCTTTGGCCTACGTCGGAGCAGTACTTC.

The chain is built from TRBV10-3 and TRBJ2-7, with TRBD1 identical over 9 bases. The germline V gene encodes CDR1 ENHRY and CDR2 SYGVKD. The CDR3 totals 13 residues. V was pared by 4 bases and J by 7 bases, with 5 bases of the junction left unmatched. The CDR3: CAISAVTGGEQYF. CDR3 in DNA: TGTGCCATCAGTGCTGTGACAGGGGGTGAGCAGTACTTC.

V is TRBV5-1 and J is TRBJ1-2; 10 bases are a match to TRBD1. The CDR3 is 14 residues long. V was pared by 0 bases and J by 7 bases, with 3 bases of the junction left unmatched. Germline CDR1 is SGHRS and CDR2 is YFSETQ. Here the CDR3 DNA reads TGCGCCAGCAGCTTGGCCGGGACAGGGGCTGGCTACACCTTC. Translated, it gives CASSLAGTGAGYTF.

CDR3: CAWSAGTILNEQFF. The CDR3 bases are TGTGCCTGGAGTGCCGGGACTATACTAAATGAGCAGTTCTTC. This chain uses TRBV30 with TRBJ2-1; 7 nucleotides agree with TRBD2. The CDR3 spans 14 residues. Trimming removed 1 base from V and 7 bases from J; junction bases left unmatched: 7. From germline, CDR1 is GTSNPN and CDR2 SVGIG (reference sequence).

V and J are TRBV4-2 and TRBJ2-7, with 8 bases that match TRBD1. Germline V gene sequence: CDR1 LGHNA, CDR2 YNFKEQ. CDR3 length: 15 residues. With V trimmed by 6 bases and J by 3 bases, 10 bases remained unmatched. The CDR3 sequence: CASSRPGQENYEQYF. CDR3 nucleotides: TGTGCCAGCAGTCGCCCGGGACAGGAGAACTACGAGCAGTACTTC.

The V and J genes are TRBV18 and TRBJ2-2; 10 bases line up with TRBD2. The CDR3 is 16 residues long. CDR1 is KGHSH and CDR2 is LQKENI in the germline V gene. V shed 2 bases, J shed 6 bases, and the junction held 6 bases outside the gene matches. The chain's CDR3 is CASSPRLAGVAGELFF. The CDR3 bases are TGTGCCAGCTCACCAAGGCTAGCGGGAGTTGCCGGGGAGCTGTTTTTT.

This chain links TRBV30 with TRBJ1-5; weak D call: TRBD1 (5 bases). V was clipped by 5 bases and J by 0 bases, with 11 bases between them. Germline CDR1 reads GTSNPN; CDR2 reads SVGIG (reference sequence). The CDR3 covers 14 residues. CDR3 in DNA: TGTGCCTGGGGGAGGGGTTATAGCAATCAGCCCCAGCATTTT. Encoded protein: CAWGRGYSNQPQHF.

This chain uses TRBV30 with TRBJ2-2, with 12 bases lining up with TRBD2. Per the germline V gene, CDR1 is GTSNPN and CDR2 is SVGIG (reference sequence). V lost 8 bases to trimming and J lost 4 bases; unmatched junction nucleotides: 8. This CDR3 has 15 amino acids. The chain's CDR3 is CAGASGRARTGELFF. The CDR3 nucleotides read TGTGCCGGGGCTAGCGGGAGGGCCCGCACCGGGGAGCTGTTTTTT.

The table lists this clone with many counts. The same CDR3 arises from other DNA sequences in this sample as well. The chain links TRBV28 to TRBJ2-3, with TRBD1 matching 7 bases. The J segment lost 6 bases and the V segment lost 10 bases, leaving 16 bases of the junction unmatched. Germline CDR1 and CDR2: MDHEN and SYDVKM. This CDR3 contains 15 residues. The CDR3 DNA is TGTGCCACCAGCTCGGGACAGACATACCTGGATACGCAGTATTTT. It codes for CATSSGQTYLDTQYF. Variable domain in full (rest from reference TRBV28 and TRBJ2-3): DVKVTQSSRYLVKRTGEKVFLECVQDMDHENMFWYRQDPGLGLRLIYFSYDVKMKEKGDIPEGYSVSREKKERFSLILESASTNQTSMYLCATSSGQTYLDTQYFGPGTRLTVL.

The chain joins TRBV2 to TRBJ2-1; 7 bases agree with TRBD2. There are 14 residues in the CDR3. V was clipped by 11 bases and J by 4 bases; unmatched bases: 11. Germline V gives CDR1 SNHLY, CDR2 FYNNEI. The CDR3 protein is CAATSGTSYNEQFF. For the CDR3, the DNA is TGTGCCGCTACGAGCGGGACCTCTTACAATGAGCAGTTCTTC.

This clone was detected once. The V and J genes are TRBV30 and TRBJ1-2, with D unresolved. Germline V gene sequence: CDR1 GTSNPN, CDR2 SVGIG (reference sequence). V lost 5 bases, J lost 4 bases, and 5 bases lay in between. CDR3 length: 10 amino acids. CDR3 residues: CAWGGYGYTF. Here the CDR3 DNA reads TGTGCCTGGGGCGGCTATGGCTACACCTTC.

The rearrangement joins TRBV7-9 to TRBJ2-7; D perhaps matches TRBD2 (6 bases). Trimming shortened V by 0 bases and J by 9 bases, and 21 bases separated the two germline ends. Per germline, CDR1 SEHNR and CDR2 FQNEAQ (reference sequence). This CDR3 is 16 amino acids long. This chain's CDR3 is CASSLALATRGPGQYF. Written as DNA, the CDR3 is TGTGCCAGCAGCTTAGCGCTCGCGACTAGGGGTCCGGGGCAGTACTTC. The whole variable domain, remainder taken from reference TRBV7-9 and TRBJ2-7, is DTGVSQNPRHKITKRGQNVTFRCDPISEHNRLYWYRQTLGQGPEFLTYFQNEAQLEKSRLLSDRFSAERPKGSFSTLEIQRTEQGDSAMYLCASSLALATRGPGQYFGPGTRLTVT.

The count of this clone is one. This chain links TRBV28 with TRBJ1-5, with TRBD1 identical over 11 bases. CDR3 length: 14 amino acids. After removal of 7 bases from V and 9 bases from J, the junction contained 8 bases not matched to a gene. CDR1 is MDHEN, CDR2 SYDVKM, per germline. The CDR3 is CASTAGTGGLPQHF. The CDR3 DNA follows: TGTGCCAGCACCGCGGGGACAGGGGGATTGCCCCAGCATTTT.

The chain employs TRBV7-2 and TRBJ2-1; 10 nucleotides line up with TRBD2. V was pared by 0 bases and J by 9 bases, with 8 bases of the junction left unmatched. The CDR3 contains 16 residues. Germline-derived CDR1 and CDR2 are SGHTA and FQGNSA. DNA of the CDR3: TGTGCCAGCAGCTTAGCGGAAGCGGGAGGGCACACTGAGCAGTTCTTC. Protein sequence: CASSLAEAGGHTEQFF.

The chain's CDR3 is CASSFAAGGPLGQETQYF. In DNA form, the CDR3 reads TGTGCCAGCAGCTTTGCAGCGGGAGGGCCTCTCGGTCAGGAGACCCAGTACTTC. V usage is TRBV7-2 and J usage is TRBJ2-5; TRBD2 matches at 10 bases. Germline CDR1 and CDR2: SGHTA and FQGNSA. V shed 3 bases and J 5 bases; nucleotides not matched to a gene: 15. The CDR3 is 18 residues long.

J is TRBJ2-7 and V is TRBV5-1; D possibly corresponds to TRBD1 (5 bases). CDR1 and CDR2 from the germline V gene are SGHRS and YFSETQ. The CDR3 sequence is 12 residues long. Trimming stripped 5 bases from V and 4 bases from J, with 10 bases between. The CDR3 protein is CASSTGAYEQYF. CDR3 sequence (DNA): TGCGCCAGCAGTACTGGGGCGTACGAGCAGTACTTC.

The chain couples TRBV7-2 to TRBJ2-7, with TRBD1 identical over 8 bases. With V trimmed by 5 bases and J by 6 bases, 9 bases remained unmatched. This CDR3 contains 14 residues. Germline-derived CDR1 and CDR2 are SGHTA and FQGNSA. CDR3 in amino acids: CASSVFDRGSEQYF. CDR3 sequence (DNA): TGTGCCAGCAGCGTTTTCGACAGGGGATCCGAGCAGTACTTC.

The chain recombines TRBV29-1 with TRBJ2-5, with TRBD2 identical over 10 bases. The J segment lost 5 bases and the V segment lost 7 bases, leaving 13 bases of the junction unmatched. CDR1 and CDR2 (germline): SQVTM, ANQGSEA. CDR3 size: 15 residues. Here the CDR3 reads CSGISPGLASETQYF. The DNA for the CDR3 is TGCAGCGGGATCTCCCCGGGACTAGCGTCGGAGACCCAGTACTTC. Together with reference TRBV29-1 and TRBJ2-5, the CDR3 gives the full variable domain: SAVISQKPSRDICQRGTSLTIQCQVDSQVTMMFWYRQQPGQSLTLIATANQGSEATYESGFVIDKFPISRPNLTFSTLTVSNMSPEDSSIYLCSGISPGLASETQYFGPGTRLLVL.

Turning to this clone: It is likely a read error: a sequence one base away is far more abundant. This sample includes further DNA sequences coding for the same CDR3. This chain connects TRBV7-2 to TRBJ2-4; D not resolved. V dropped 1 base and J dropped 0 bases, with 10 bases sitting between them. The CDR3 loop spans 16 amino acids. Germline assignment: CDR1 SGHTA and CDR2 FQGNSA. Written as DNA, the CDR3 is TGTGCCAGCAGCTTAGGGGCAGGTCTAGCCAAAAACATTCAGTACTTC. Translation: CASSLGAGLAKNIQYF.